This T cell receptor beta chain was observed in a study of blood T cell repertoires in COVID-19. Per the germline V gene, CDR1 is LNHDA and CDR2 is SQIVND (reference sequence). V dropped 6 bases and J dropped 14 bases, with 14 bases sitting between them. This CDR3 comprises 12 residues. Repertoires were generated with immunoSEQ multiplex PCR, while TCRdb's copy carries only in-frame clones and drops some. The sample consists of 200,000 to 250,000 clones, 80% to 90% of them appearing once. The TCR sequence derives from a woman aged 25 to 39 who had been exposed to COVID-19. The sequenced sample consisted of PBMCs or T cells enriched from blood (not recorded which). The chain links TRBV19 to TRBJ1-6, with D unresolved. Here the CDR3 DNA reads TGTGCCAGTAGCGTCGTTCGAGGCGCCCTCCACTTT. Translating gives CASSVVRGALHF.